Listed here are 6 T cell receptor beta chains from one sample, sequenced in a study of shared clonotypes between healthy human individuals (dated by TCRdb to the early 2020s). Library generation was performed with the immunoSEQ multiplex PCR assay. TCRdb mirrors the immuneACCESS table, restricted to in-frame sequences. Some clones are absent from its copies; in checked studies, under half trace to an unresolved V gene, and the reason for the others is unknown. For this sample there are under 1,100,000 clones; about 75% appear just once. The top ten clones comprise around 1.4% of the sample. The sample taken for sequencing was memory CD4+ T cells sorted from blood. The cell subset or site tag for this specimen amounts to: CD45RA-negative fraction. Receptors were obtained from a man aged 18 to 30 in good health.

CDR3 sequence reads: CASSPAGMIQETQYF. The CDR3 bases are TGTGCCAGCTCACCTGCGGGGATGATTCAAGAGACCCAGTACTTC. The chain couples TRBV18 to TRBJ2-5; maybe TRBD2 (6 bases). Trimming left V 3 bases short and J 2 bases short, with 13 bases between. CDR1 is KGHSH and CDR2 is LQKENI in the germline V gene. The CDR3 contains 15 residues.

The chain joins TRBV7-9 to TRBJ2-5; the match to TRBD1 covers 9 bases. CDR1 is SEHNR, CDR2 FQNEAQ, per germline (reference sequence). The CDR3 runs 15 residues. V shed 4 bases and J 2 bases; nucleotides not matched to a gene: 5. The CDR3 loop reads CASSSGTGPQETQYF. The CDR3 coding sequence is TGTGCCAGCAGCTCCGGGACAGGGCCGCAAGAGACCCAGTACTTC.

The chain uses TRBV6-5 and TRBJ2-1; D gene uncertain. This CDR3 has 12 amino acids. Germline V gene data show CDR1 as MNHEY and CDR2 as SVGAGI. The germline V and J ends were trimmed by 4 bases and 11 bases, with 12 bases remaining between them. This CDR3 is CASSSQGHKQFF. CDR3 nucleotide sequence: TGTGCCAGCAGTTCCCAAGGCCACAAGCAGTTCTTC.

This clone came up a few times. The V call is TRBV19, the J call TRBJ2-3; D remains ambiguous. V dropped 6 bases and J dropped 4 bases, with 5 bases sitting between them. This CDR3 spans 11 amino acids. The germline V gene encodes CDR1 LNHDA and CDR2 SQIVND (reference sequence). The CDR3 region is CASSEADTQYF. The CDR3 region has the DNA TGTGCCAGTAGCGAAGCAGATACGCAGTATTTT.

This chain uses TRBV5-1 with TRBJ1-1, with 7 bases aligning to TRBD1. CDR1 is SGHRS and CDR2 is YFSETQ in the germline V gene. With V trimmed by 1 base and J by 11 bases, 5 bases remained unmatched. The CDR3 loop spans 12 amino acids. The CDR3 sequence is CASSLPGTVAFF. CDR3 nucleotides: TGCGCCAGCAGCTTGCCAGGGACAGTGGCTTTCTTT.

The chain has TRBV5-6 and TRBJ1-1, with a possible D match to TRBD1 (5 bases). The CDR3 spans 19 residues. V was trimmed by 4 bases and J by 0 bases, leaving 25 bases between them. Germline values: CDR1 SGHDT, CDR2 YYEEEE. The CDR3 loop reads CASSQRYGTLYNMNTEAFF. The CDR3 DNA sequence: TGTGCCAGCAGCCAGAGATACGGGACTCTGTACAACATGAACACTGAAGCTTTCTTT.